The sequence of this TCR beta chain was determined in a study of blood T cell repertoires in COVID-19. TCRdb keeps only in-frame clones here, not all; method: immunoSEQ multiplex PCR. The sample has about 60,000 clones; over 80% are singletons. Germline CDR1 SEHNR, CDR2 FQNEAQ (reference sequence). Trimming shortened V by 2 bases and J by 1 base, and 8 bases separated the two germline ends. This CDR3 is 14 amino acids long. This chain connects TRBV7-9 to TRBJ2-5; maybe TRBD1 (5 bases). This TCR was sampled from a human donor in a cohort sampled during active COVID-19. Sequenced: peripheral blood. CDR3 nucleotide sequence: TGTGCCAGCAGCTTACTTGACAGCCAAGAGACCCAGTACTTC. It encodes CASSLLDSQETQYF.